The sample holds many counts of the clone carrying this T cell receptor (beta chain). TCRdb reanalysed the 5' RACE reads using MiXCR and keeps one entry per CDR3 protein. The sample consists of around 100,000 distinct CDR3 sequences, roughly 8.9% of them appearing once. Germline loops: CDR1 MNHEY, CDR2 SVGEGT. With 6 bases clipped from V and 3 bases from J, the junction kept 4 bases outside the gene matches. The CDR3 has 14 amino acids. The source of the sample is a study of T cells after yellow fever vaccination. Study details: Some fractions had low cell numbers, and these were prepared with SMART-Seq v4 Ultra Low Input.

The source is a man younger than 40 who received the YFV17D yellow fever vaccine. The gene calls are TRBV6-2 or TRBV6-3 and TRBJ1-2; 10 nucleotides align to TRBD1. The input for sequencing was CD8+ T cells sorted from PBMCs, taken 45 days after the yellow fever booster vaccination. The CDR3 nucleotides read TGTGCCAGCAGCCGGGACAGGGGATACTATGGCTACACCTTC. It yields the protein CASSRDRGYYGYTF.